Listed below are T cell receptor beta chains from one sample, sequenced in a study of shared clonotypes between healthy human individuals. Libraries were prepared by immunoSEQ multiplex PCR; TCRdb keeps only in-frame clonotypes and omits some of them. The profile covers approximately 940,000 clones, with over 60% appearing a single time and roughly 1.5% taken by the ten largest. The sequenced sample consisted of memory CD4+ T cells sorted from blood. These receptors came from a man younger than 35 in good health. CDR3s include the opening cysteine and the closing phenylalanine or tryptophan. D genes are given only for firm matches. Clone size is shown for a subset of rows, as once, few, many or a class of expanded clone.

TGTGCCAGCAGCCGGGGTCAAAATGAAAAAGCTTTCTTT	CASSRGQNEKAFF	TRBV5-4	-	-	TRBJ1-1
TGCGCCAGCAGCGCTAACTCGAACACTGAAGCTTTCTTT	CASSANSNTEAFF	TRBV5-1	-	-	TRBJ1-1
TGTGCCAGCGCCAGAGAGGGTCCCGACAATGAGCAGTTCTTC	CASAREGPDNEQFF	TRBV2	-	-	TRBJ2-1
TGTGCCAGCAGCAGGAAAACAGGGGAGACCCAGTACTTC	CASSRKTGETQYF	TRBV11-3	few	-	TRBJ2-5
TGTGCCAGCAGTTTCAGCGGGAACTCTGGGGCCAACGTCCTGACTTTC	CASSFSGNSGANVLTF	TRBV6-6	-	TRBD2	TRBJ2-6
TGTGCCAGCAGCTTAGGTACTAGCGGAATCACCGGGGAGCTGTTTTTT	CASSLGTSGITGELFF	TRBV7-6	-	TRBD2	TRBJ2-2
TGTGCCTGGAGTGTCGGCGGGAGCGGCTACACCTTC	CAWSVGGSGYTF	TRBV30	-	-	TRBJ1-2
TGTGCCAGCAGTCTTAGGGGGACACCTCCCCACTACGAGCAGTACTTC	CASSLRGTPPHYEQYF	TRBV28	-	-	TRBJ2-7
TGTGCCAGCAGCTTTTTGGAGGCAGGATCCTATGGCTACACCTTC	CASSFLEAGSYGYTF	TRBV5-4	-	-	TRBJ1-2
TGTGCCAGCAGTGGAGGACCGGAGGGCTATGGCTACACCTTC	CASSGGPEGYGYTF	TRBV2	-	-	TRBJ1-2
TGTGCCAGCAGCCCACTAGCGGGCCTGAGCTCCTACGAGCAGTACTTC	CASSPLAGLSSYEQYF	TRBV7-8	-	TRBD2	TRBJ2-7
TGTGCCTGGAGTGGGTCTAGCGGGGGGGCCCCCGGGGAGCTGTTTTTT	CAWSGSSGGAPGELFF	TRBV30	-	TRBD2	TRBJ2-2
TGCGCCAGCAGCTCTGGGGGCTACGGGAGCCGAGAGACCCAGTACTTC	CASSSGGYGSRETQYF	TRBV5-1	-	-	TRBJ2-5
TGTGCCAGCAGCGCCGGGGGCTGGCAGCCCCAGCATTTT	CASSAGGWQPQHF	TRBV6-5	few	-	TRBJ1-5
TGTGCCAGCACCCTCGGGACAGGGGTTTCCTACGAGCAGTACTTC	CASTLGTGVSYEQYF	TRBV28	-	TRBD1	TRBJ2-7
TGTGCCTGGAGGGGTCCGATGAACACCGGGGAGCTGTTTTTT	CAWRGPMNTGELFF	TRBV30	-	-	TRBJ2-2
TGTGCCAGCAGCCTCCGCCGGGCCGCACCCATGGAGGAAAAACTGTTTTTT	CASSLRRAAPMEEKLFF	TRBV25-1	few	-	TRBJ1-4
TGCGCCAGCAGCTTGGAGGGAGGGTCGGATTACGAGCAGTACTTC	CASSLEGGSDYEQYF	TRBV5-1	once	TRBD2	TRBJ2-7
TGCAGTGGGGGACTGTCGACTCAAGAGACCCAGTACTTC	CSGGLSTQETQYF	TRBV29-1	-	-	TRBJ2-5
TGTGCCAGCAGTTACTCGATAGGGGCAAGGGGCTACACCTTC	CASSYSIGARGYTF	TRBV6-5	-	-	TRBJ1-2
TGTGCCAGCAGTGAAGGCCGGACAATAGGGGCTAACTATGGCTACACCTTC	CASSEGRTIGANYGYTF	TRBV6-1	-	-	TRBJ1-2
TGTGCCATCAGTGACGGGGTCTCTGGGGCCAACGTCCTGACTTTC	CAISDGVSGANVLTF	TRBV10-3	once	-	TRBJ2-6
TGTGCCAGCAGCTTCCCCCGGGCAGCAACTAATGAAAAACTGTTTTTT	CASSFPRAATNEKLFF	TRBV7-9	few	-	TRBJ1-4
TGTGCCAGCAGACCAGACGGCCTAAGGGCTTTCTTT	CASRPDGLRAFF	TRBV6-5	-	-	TRBJ1-1
TGCAGCGTTGCCACTCGATACGCGATCGAGAGCGAGCAGTACTTC	CSVATRYAIESEQYF	TRBV29-1	many	-	TRBJ2-7
TGTGCCAGCAGCACACCGGGAAAACCGAATTCACCCCTCCACTTT	CASSTPGKPNSPLHF	TRBV11-2	few	-	TRBJ1-6
TGTGCCAGCAGTTACCCGACAGGGTACAATCAGCCCCAGCATTTT	CASSYPTGYNQPQHF	TRBV6-5	-	TRBD1	TRBJ1-5
TGCGCCAGCGCCTCCGGGGGCGAGGAGACCCAGTACTTC	CASASGGEETQYF	TRBV5-1	-	-	TRBJ2-5
TGTGCCAGCAGCCGGCCGGGAAGGCGGGGCACTGAAGCTTTCTTT	CASSRPGRRGTEAFF	TRBV14	-	-	TRBJ1-1
TGCAGCGTTGACCTAGCGGGGATAGCCCAAGAGACCCAGTACTTC	CSVDLAGIAQETQYF	TRBV29-1	-	TRBD2	TRBJ2-5
TGCAGCGCCATCCTAGGGGCGGCCAACGTCCTGACTTTC	CSAILGAANVLTF	TRBV29-1	-	-	TRBJ2-6
TGTGCCAGCAGTTCGGAGCTGGGCAGGACGCAGTATTTT	CASSSELGRTQYF	TRBV6-5	-	-	TRBJ2-3
TGTGCCAGCAGTCTTACCTGGACAGGGGGGAGTGCCAAAAACATTCAGTACTTC	CASSLTWTGGSAKNIQYF	TRBV2	-	TRBD1	TRBJ2-4
TGTGCCAGCTCACCACCTAGACAAGGGATCGAAGCTTTCTTT	CASSPPRQGIEAFF	TRBV18	few	-	TRBJ1-1
TGCGCCAGCAGCTTGGTAACTAGCGGGAGAGGGAATGAGCAGTTCTTC	CASSLVTSGRGNEQFF	TRBV5-1	-	TRBD2	TRBJ2-1
TGTGCCAGCGACCCCGGGACAGGGATAATTAGCAATCAGCCCCAGCATTTT	CASDPGTGIISNQPQHF	TRBV2	many	TRBD1	TRBJ1-5
TGTGCCAGTAGTACGGATTTCTCTGGAAACACCATATATTTT	CASSTDFSGNTIYF	TRBV19	few	-	TRBJ1-3
TGTGCCAGCAGCCCCTGGGACCCATTCTACGAGCAGTACTTC	CASSPWDPFYEQYF	TRBV7-9	-	-	TRBJ2-7
TGTGCCAGCAGCTTAGAGGGTAGACGGAGCTCCTACAATGAGCAGTTCTTC	CASSLEGRRSSYNEQFF	TRBV11-2	-	-	TRBJ2-1
TGCGCCAGTTCCGGGACTAGCGGGAACGAGCAGTACTTC	CASSGTSGNEQYF	TRBV5-1	once	TRBD2	TRBJ2-7
TGTGCCAGCAGGAGGGTAGGCGGGGCCAACGTCCTGACTTTC	CASRRVGGANVLTF	TRBV6-1	many	-	TRBJ2-6
TGTGCCAGCATCCGGGGGAGGGGCACTGAAGCTTTCTTT	CASIRGRGTEAFF	TRBV5-6	-	-	TRBJ1-1
TGTGCCAGCAGAACAGGGAGGGGTGCCAAAAACATTCAGTACTTC	CASRTGRGAKNIQYF	TRBV19	-	-	TRBJ2-4
TGCGCCAGCAGCTTACTAGGGGCCTCCTACGAGCAGTACTTC	CASSLLGASYEQYF	TRBV5-1	-	-	TRBJ2-7
TGTGCCAGCAGCCGGGATGGGGGAGATACGCAGTATTTT	CASSRDGGDTQYF	TRBV7-2	-	-	TRBJ2-3
TGTGCCAGCAGCCAAGATTTCCAGGGAGGGTATGGCTACACCTTC	CASSQDFQGGYGYTF	TRBV14	-	-	TRBJ1-2
TGTGCCAGCAGTCTGGGGAACACCGGGGAGCTGTTTTTT	CASSLGNTGELFF	TRBV28	-	-	TRBJ2-2
TGTGCCAGCAGGATCGGGCTAGCGGCTTACAATGAGCAGTTCTTC	CASRIGLAAYNEQFF	TRBV7-2	-	TRBD2	TRBJ2-1
TGTGCCAGCAGCTCACAGTTAGTTGGAGGCTACACCTTC	CASSSQLVGGYTF	TRBV7-2	once	-	TRBJ1-2
TGTGCCAGCAGTTTATCTCCCTATAATTCACCCCTCCACTTT	CASSLSPYNSPLHF	TRBV27	-	-	TRBJ1-6
TGTGCCAGCACTCCAGCGGGAGTCTCCTACAATGAGCAGTTCTTC	CASTPAGVSYNEQFF	TRBV6-5	-	TRBD2	TRBJ2-1
TGTGCCAGCAGCGTAAATTGGGGGGAGACCCAGTACTTC	CASSVNWGETQYF	TRBV9	-	-	TRBJ2-5
TGTGCCAGCAGCCGGACTAGCGGGTCCTACGAGCAGTACTTC	CASSRTSGSYEQYF	TRBV6-5	few	TRBD2	TRBJ2-7
TGCAGCTCGACAGCTAGCACTGAAGCTTTCTTT	CSSTASTEAFF	TRBV20-1	few	-	TRBJ1-1
TGTGCCAGCAGCTCGGGACAGTCGATTCCCTATGGCTACACCTTC	CASSSGQSIPYGYTF	TRBV5-4	-	TRBD1	TRBJ1-2